This T cell receptor beta chain was identified in a study of Ad26.COV2.S vaccination and SARS-CoV-2 variants. The wider study: Within the COV1001 Ad26.COV2.S trial arm, the donor was enrolled.

Comment on this clone: Its target is not known.

The sample's treatment: around 19 received Ad26.COV2.S at low or high dose, single or two shots; about 5 received placebo; per-sample allocation not given. Collection of samples fell on day 63 after the first vaccine or placebo injection. Here immunoSEQ multiplex PCR was the method, and the copy in TCRdb shows in-frame clones only, minus some. In the table there are around 300,000 clones, approximately 87% of which are singletons. The germline CDR1 and CDR2 sequences are LGHNA and YSLEER. The ends were cut back, 1 base at V and 2 bases at J, with 12 bases in the middle. The CDR3 runs to 15 residues. Study conclusions and caveats: The study found higher spike-specific TCR breadth in vaccine than placebo recipients. Breadth of non-spike TCRs did not differ between vaccinees and placebo recipients.

The chain recombines TRBV4-3 with TRBJ2-7; tentatively, D is TRBD2 (5 bases). This material consisted of peripheral blood, taken in a trial of Ad26.COV2.S vaccine versus placebo. This receptor was identified in a person aged 18 to 65 who received the Ad26.COV2.S COVID-19 vaccine or a placebo. CDR3 bases: TGCGCCAGCAGCCAAGCGCGGGTCTTCGCCTACGAGCAGTACTTC. Translating it yields CASSQARVFAYEQYF.